The T cell receptor (beta chain) under discussion was sequenced for a study of T cell changes during pregnancy in multiple sclerosis. V was trimmed by 2 bases and J by 5 bases, leaving 9 bases between them. This CDR3 region has 12 residues. Germline V gene lookup returns CDR1 GTSNPN and CDR2 SVGIG (reference sequence). Sequencing was performed with immunoSEQ multiplex PCR; in TCRdb, only in-frame clones are kept and a portion is missing. In the table there are tens of thousands of clones, roughly nine tenths of which are singletons. The chain employs TRBV30 and TRBJ1-1; D is perhaps TRBD1 (6 bases). The material was peripheral blood, obtained in the third trimester of pregnancy. The TCR sequence derives from a female donor with multiple sclerosis, enrolled in a pregnancy study. DNA of the CDR3: TGTGCCTGGAGTACAGGGTGGACTGAAGCTTTCTTT. It is translated as CAWSTGWTEAFF.